A selection of T cell receptor beta chains follows, all from one sample in a study of blood T cell repertoires in COVID-19. Libraries were prepared by immunoSEQ multiplex PCR; TCRdb keeps only in-frame clonotypes and omits some of them. The sample holds about 210,000 clones; around nine tenths are singletons and the top ten take roughly 5%. Sequencing input: peripheral blood. The origin of the receptors is a woman between 40 and 50 years old with acute or convalescent COVID-19. The CDR3 runs from the conserved cysteine through the conserved F or W. The order of the fields is CDR3 DNA, CDR3 protein, V gene, clone size, J gene, D gene. A D gene is named only where the DNA matches it firmly. Clone sizes are given selectively: once, few, many, or a class where the clone is expanded.

cdr3_nt: TGTGCCAGCAGCTTTGGGCAGACAGATACGCAGTATTTT
cdr3_aa: CASSFGQTDTQYF
v_call: TRBV7-9
clone_size: once
j_call: TRBJ2-3
d_call: NA

cdr3_nt: TGTGCCATCGGCTCCGGGACTAGCGGGGGGCTGAGCGAGTTCTTC
cdr3_aa: CAIGSGTSGGLSEFF
v_call: TRBV10-3
clone_size: NA
j_call: TRBJ2-1
d_call: TRBD2

cdr3_nt: TGTGCCAGCTCACCTCGTCTCCGGGACAGGGATCATAATTCACCCCTCCACTTT
cdr3_aa: CASSPRLRDRDHNSPLHF
v_call: TRBV18
clone_size: NA
j_call: TRBJ1-6
d_call: TRBD1

cdr3_nt: TGTGCCAGCAGCCTAGGGACAGGGGCGACGAATCAGCCCCAGCATTTT
cdr3_aa: CASSLGTGATNQPQHF
v_call: TRBV3-1/TRBV3-2
clone_size: NA
j_call: TRBJ1-5
d_call: TRBD1

cdr3_nt: TGTGCCAGCAGCTTAGCCGGGACAGGCTATGGCTACACCTTC
cdr3_aa: CASSLAGTGYGYTF
v_call: TRBV7-9
clone_size: NA
j_call: TRBJ1-2
d_call: TRBD1

cdr3_nt: TGTGCCACCAGCAGAGTTCAGGCGGGCCACACCTTC
cdr3_aa: CATSRVQAGHTF
v_call: TRBV15
clone_size: once
j_call: TRBJ1-2
d_call: NA

cdr3_nt: TGTGCCAGCTCACAGGGGGACCAAGAGACCCAGTACTTC
cdr3_aa: CASSQGDQETQYF
v_call: TRBV18
clone_size: NA
j_call: TRBJ2-5
d_call: NA

cdr3_nt: TGTGCCAGCGGTACACCCCCCACAGATACGCAGTATTTT
cdr3_aa: CASGTPPTDTQYF
v_call: TRBV12-3/TRBV12-4
clone_size: NA
j_call: TRBJ2-3
d_call: NA

cdr3_nt: TGTGCCAGCAGCGCGGACAGGGGGCGGAACACTGAAGCTTTCTTT
cdr3_aa: CASSADRGRNTEAFF
v_call: TRBV12-1
clone_size: NA
j_call: TRBJ1-1
d_call: NA

cdr3_nt: TGTGCCACCAGCAGAGAAGGCAGGTTCTATGGCTACACCTTC
cdr3_aa: CATSREGRFYGYTF
v_call: TRBV15
clone_size: NA
j_call: TRBJ1-2
d_call: NA

cdr3_nt: TGCGCCAGCAGCCTTAGGGGTGAAGCTTTCTTT
cdr3_aa: CASSLRGEAFF
v_call: TRBV5-1
clone_size: NA
j_call: TRBJ1-1
d_call: NA

cdr3_nt: TGCGCCAGCAGCGGGACCGGGGGAGGGAACACCGGGGAGCTGTTTTTT
cdr3_aa: CASSGTGGGNTGELFF
v_call: TRBV5-1
clone_size: NA
j_call: TRBJ2-2
d_call: NA

cdr3_nt: TGTGCCAGCAGCCGCGGCGGGGGTGCCCAAGAGACCCAGTACTTC
cdr3_aa: CASSRGGGAQETQYF
v_call: TRBV3-1/TRBV3-2
clone_size: NA
j_call: TRBJ2-5
d_call: TRBD2